These T cell receptor beta chains were read from a single sample in a study of chemoradiotherapy in HPV16-positive cancers. Using immunoSEQ multiplex PCR, the repertoire was profiled, and TCRdb retains in-frame clones only, with some absent. The data show a few thousand clones, more than 85% seen once. Specimen: tumor tissue, collected from a patient who underwent chemoradiotherapy. These receptors were obtained from a human donor with HPV-associated anogenital cancer. Both conserved end residues are part of each CDR3. Rows may omit the clone size; those that give it use once, few, many or a size class.

size	J	V	CDR3
-	TRBJ2-5	TRBV18	CASSPGTEETQYF
-	TRBJ1-6	TRBV6-5	CASRRSNSPLHF
-	TRBJ2-7	TRBV9	CASSVGGAGSYEQYF
-	TRBJ1-2	TRBV25-1	CASSAAGPIYGYTF
few	TRBJ2-1	TRBV7-9	CASSLGSGGEQFF
-	TRBJ1-1	TRBV5-6	CASSGTGGFTEAFF
-	TRBJ1-1	TRBV7-9	CASSFKQGLNTEAFF
-	TRBJ2-2	TRBV9	CASSVTGNTGELFF
-	TRBJ2-2	TRBV19	CASSAWTSGELFF
-	TRBJ1-1	TRBV28	CASSTRPPRAFF
-	TRBJ2-1	TRBV9	CASSVQGEPNNEQFF
-	TRBJ1-2	TRBV9	CASSVDSRHPINYGYTF
-	TRBJ1-1	TRBV6-6	CASSYEGAEAFF
-	TRBJ2-7	TRBV19	CASSPGLLSSYEQYF
-	TRBJ2-7	TRBV19	CATLGQSSYEQYF
once	TRBJ1-2	TRBV5-1	CASSFGGGNYGYTF
-	TRBJ2-1	TRBV11-3	CASSLGGEQFF
once	TRBJ1-3	TRBV7-9	CASSSGGPGNTIYF
-	TRBJ2-2	TRBV6-5	CASTAMREAGELFF
-	TRBJ2-1	TRBV7-2	CASSLGLIRAGGSYNEQFF
-	TRBJ2-1	TRBV7-2	CASSYDRDKFF
-	TRBJ2-4	TRBV16	CASSQIQGWSEKNIQYF
-	TRBJ2-7	TRBV4-2	CASSQEWPAIREQYF
-	TRBJ2-5	TRBV11-2	CASSFGGRGETQYF
-	TRBJ1-1	TRBV7-2	CASSSESWAEAFF
-	TRBJ2-1	TRBV7-2	CASSLGLAGDTSSYNEQFF
few	TRBJ2-5	TRBV11-3	CASSSRTPAGETQYF
-	TRBJ2-7	TRBV27	CASSSRFAEQYF
few	TRBJ2-5	TRBV29-1	CSVERQGVETQYF
-	TRBJ2-7	TRBV19	CASSDKGTSLTEQYF
-	TRBJ2-3	TRBV7-2	CASSTDPVDTQYF
-	TRBJ2-7	TRBV7-6	CASSLRASGSYEQYF
-	TRBJ1-5	TRBV10-3	CAISERRDQPQHF